Included here is one TCR beta chain sequence, with context. Its antigen is currently unknown. The repertoire was sequenced with immunoSEQ multiplex PCR; TCRdb's copy has only in-frame clones and lacks some. This sample has 40,000 to 55,000 clones, with 82% found just once. This entry is derived from a study of memory CD4+ T cells and cytomegalovirus serostatus. Study overall: Donors were healthy Belgian adults, several CMV seropositive and 24 seronegative.

Single viable CD3+CD4+CD8-CD45RO+ cells were sorted as the memory CD4+ T cells. Trimming removed 2 bases from V and 7 bases from J, with 5 bases in between. Germline lookup yields CDR1 MDHEN and CDR2 SYDVKM. The CDR3 loop spans 12 amino acids. The study, taken as a whole, reports: Suggested: most of the CMV-linked TCR signature lies in CD4+ memory cells. CD4+ memory repertoires contained about 40% of the 164 reported CMV TCRbeta sequences.

The sample consisted of memory CD4+ T cells from blood. This TCR was sampled from an adult in good health and CMV-seronegative. V is TRBV28 and J is TRBJ2-2; D not resolved. The CDR3 region has the DNA TGTGCCAGCAGTTTACGGGTCGGGGAGCTGTTTTTT. This codes for CASSLRVGELFF.